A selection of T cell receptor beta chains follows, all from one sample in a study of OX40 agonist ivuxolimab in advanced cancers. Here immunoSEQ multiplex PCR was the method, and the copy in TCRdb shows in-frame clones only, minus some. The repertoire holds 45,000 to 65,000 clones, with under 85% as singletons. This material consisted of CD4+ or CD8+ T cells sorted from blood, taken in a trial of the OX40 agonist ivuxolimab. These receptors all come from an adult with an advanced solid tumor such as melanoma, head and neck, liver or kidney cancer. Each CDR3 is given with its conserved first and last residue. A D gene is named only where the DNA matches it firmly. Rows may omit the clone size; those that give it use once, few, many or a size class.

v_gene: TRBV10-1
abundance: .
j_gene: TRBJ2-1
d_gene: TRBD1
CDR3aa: CASSEVGTQGAEQFF
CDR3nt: TGCGCCAGCAGTGAGGTGGGGACTCAGGGGGCTGAGCAGTTCTTC

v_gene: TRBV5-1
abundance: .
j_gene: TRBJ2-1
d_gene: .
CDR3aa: CASSLPQGSGLDEQFF
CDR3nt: TGCGCCAGCAGCTTACCTCAGGGTTCAGGGCTCGATGAGCAGTTCTTC

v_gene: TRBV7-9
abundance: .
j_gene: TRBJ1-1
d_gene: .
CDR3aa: CASSLTFTVTEAFF
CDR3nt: TGTGCCAGCAGCTTAACTTTTACGGTCACTGAAGCTTTCTTT

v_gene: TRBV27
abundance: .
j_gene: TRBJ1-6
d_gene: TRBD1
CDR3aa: CASSPGTGRESPLHF
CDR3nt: TGTGCCAGCAGTCCCGGGACAGGGCGGGAATCACCCCTCCACTTT

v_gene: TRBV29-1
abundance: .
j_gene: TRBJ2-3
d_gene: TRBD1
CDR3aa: CSGRQGYFTDTQYF
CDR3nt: TGCAGCGGAAGACAGGGGTATTTCACAGATACGCAGTATTTT

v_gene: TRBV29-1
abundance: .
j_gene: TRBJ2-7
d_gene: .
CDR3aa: CSVARTALAYEQYF
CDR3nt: TGCAGCGTTGCCCGGACAGCCTTAGCCTACGAGCAGTACTTC

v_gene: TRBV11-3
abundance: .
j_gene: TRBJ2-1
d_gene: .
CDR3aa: CASSLERGGQFF
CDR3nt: TGTGCCAGCAGCTTAGAGAGGGGCGGGCAGTTCTTC

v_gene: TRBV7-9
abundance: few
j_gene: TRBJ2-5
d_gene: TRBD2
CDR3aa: CASSLEPGLAGDIGETQYF
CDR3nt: TGTGCCAGCAGCTTAGAACCGGGACTAGCGGGGGATATAGGGGAGACCCAGTACTTC

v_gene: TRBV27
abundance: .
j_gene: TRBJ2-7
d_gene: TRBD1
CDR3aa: CASSSTRDSFFEQYF
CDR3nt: TGTGCCAGCAGTTCCACCCGGGACAGCTTCTTTGAGCAGTACTTC

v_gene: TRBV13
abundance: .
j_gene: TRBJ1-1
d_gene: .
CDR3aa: CASTYATEAFF
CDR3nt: TGTGCCAGCACCTACGCCACTGAAGCTTTCTTT

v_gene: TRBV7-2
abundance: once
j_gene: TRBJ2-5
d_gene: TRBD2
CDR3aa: CASSFAGTSGETQYF
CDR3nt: TGTGCCAGCAGCTTCGCGGGGACTAGCGGGGAGACCCAGTACTTC

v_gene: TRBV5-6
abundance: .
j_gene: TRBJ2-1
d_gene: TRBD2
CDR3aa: CASSKTSGSYNEQFF
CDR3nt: TGTGCCAGCAGCAAAACTAGCGGCTCCTACAATGAGCAGTTCTTC

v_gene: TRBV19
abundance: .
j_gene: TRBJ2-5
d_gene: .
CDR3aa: CASSFGKETQYF
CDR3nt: TGTGCCAGTAGCTTCGGGAAAGAGACCCAGTACTTC

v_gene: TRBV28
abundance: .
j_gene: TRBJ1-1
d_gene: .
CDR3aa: CASSLVGLTEAFF
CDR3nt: TGTGCCAGCAGTTTAGTTGGCCTCACTGAAGCTTTCTTT

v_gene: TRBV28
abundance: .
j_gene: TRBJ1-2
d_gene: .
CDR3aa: CASSPGGVDSYTF
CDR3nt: TGTGCCAGCAGTCCTGGGGGGGTGGATAGTTACACCTTC

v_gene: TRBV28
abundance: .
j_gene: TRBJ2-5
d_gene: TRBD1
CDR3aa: CASSQPGQGVRETQYF
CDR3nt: TGTGCCAGCAGCCAACCGGGACAGGGAGTGAGGGAGACCCAGTACTTC

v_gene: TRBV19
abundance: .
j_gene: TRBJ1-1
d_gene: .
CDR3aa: CASRRRLVTEAFF
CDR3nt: TGTGCCAGTAGGAGACGGCTGGTCACTGAAGCTTTCTTT

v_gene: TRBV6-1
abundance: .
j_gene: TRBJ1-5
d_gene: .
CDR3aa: CATVIGIFSNQPQHF
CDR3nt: TGTGCCACGGTGATTGGGATTTTTAGCAATCAGCCCCAGCATTTT

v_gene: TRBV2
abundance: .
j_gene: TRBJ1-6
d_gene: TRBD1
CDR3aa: CASRSRTGGSPLHF
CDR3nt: TGTGCCAGCAGATCTCGGACAGGGGGATCACCCCTCCACTTT

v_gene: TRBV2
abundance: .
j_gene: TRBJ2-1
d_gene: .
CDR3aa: CASKVRETFYNEQFF
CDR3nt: TGTGCCAGCAAGGTCAGGGAAACGTTCTACAATGAGCAGTTCTTC

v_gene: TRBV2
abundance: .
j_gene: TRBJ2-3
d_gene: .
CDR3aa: CASSVRGDTQYF
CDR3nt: TGTGCCAGCAGTGTTCGGGGAGATACGCAGTATTTT

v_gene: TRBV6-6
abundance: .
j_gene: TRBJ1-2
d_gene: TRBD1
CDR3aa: CASRGGQRNYGYTF
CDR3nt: TGTGCCAGCAGAGGGGGACAGAGGAACTATGGCTACACCTTC

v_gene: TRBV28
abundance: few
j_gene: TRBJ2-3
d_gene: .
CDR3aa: CASSLRAGQSTDTQYF
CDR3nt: TGTGCCAGCAGTTTAAGGGCAGGTCAAAGCACAGATACGCAGTATTTT

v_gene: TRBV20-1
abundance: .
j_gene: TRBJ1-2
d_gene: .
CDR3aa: CSARDRAVTGF
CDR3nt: TGCAGTGCTAGAGATAGGGCAGTCACCGGCTTC

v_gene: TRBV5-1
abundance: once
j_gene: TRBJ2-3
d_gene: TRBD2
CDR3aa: CASSLESSGSTDTQYF
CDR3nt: TGCGCCAGCAGCTTGGAGTCTAGCGGAAGCACAGATACGCAGTATTTT

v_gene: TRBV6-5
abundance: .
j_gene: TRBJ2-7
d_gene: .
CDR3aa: CASSRERFLYEQYF
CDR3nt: TGTGCCAGCAGTCGGGAGAGATTCCTCTACGAGCAGTACTTC

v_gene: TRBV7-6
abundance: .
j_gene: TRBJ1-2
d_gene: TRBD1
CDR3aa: CASSLGLQGGYGYTF
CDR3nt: TGTGCCAGCAGCTTAGGTTTACAGGGGGGCTATGGCTACACCTTC

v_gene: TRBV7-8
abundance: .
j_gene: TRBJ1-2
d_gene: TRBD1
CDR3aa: CASSLTTEGQGNYGYTF
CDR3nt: TGTGCCAGCAGCTTAACTACCGAAGGACAGGGGAACTATGGCTACACCTTC

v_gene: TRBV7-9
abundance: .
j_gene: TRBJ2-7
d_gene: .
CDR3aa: CASSSRGGGPYEQYF
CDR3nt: TGTGCCAGCAGCTCCCGAGGGGGGGGACCCTACGAGCAGTACTTC

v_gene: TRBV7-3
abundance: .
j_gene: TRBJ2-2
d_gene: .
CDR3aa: CASSLRLAEGEELFF
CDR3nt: TGTGCCAGCAGCTTAAGACTCGCCGAAGGGGAGGAGCTGTTTTTT

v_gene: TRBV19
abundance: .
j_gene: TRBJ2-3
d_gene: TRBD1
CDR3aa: CASRTDRGTDTQYF
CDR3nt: TGTGCCAGTAGGACCGACAGGGGCACAGATACGCAGTATTTT

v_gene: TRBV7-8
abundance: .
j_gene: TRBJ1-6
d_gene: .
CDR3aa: CASSDGGAGENSPLHF
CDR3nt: TGTGCCAGCAGCGACGGGGGGGCGGGAGAGAATTCACCCCTCCACTTT

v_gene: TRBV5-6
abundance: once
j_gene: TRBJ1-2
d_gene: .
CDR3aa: CASSPGRSYGYTF
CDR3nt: TGTGCCAGCAGCCCCGGACGTTCCTATGGCTACACCTTC

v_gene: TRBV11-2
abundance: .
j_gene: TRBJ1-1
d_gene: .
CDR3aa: CASTRGGRMNTEAFF
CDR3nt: TGTGCCAGCACAAGGGGGGGGCGGATGAACACTGAAGCTTTCTTT

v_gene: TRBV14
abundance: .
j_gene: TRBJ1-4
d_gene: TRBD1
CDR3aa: CASSQDLGQGAEKLFF
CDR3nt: TGTGCCAGCAGCCAAGATCTGGGACAGGGAGCTGAAAAACTGTTTTTT

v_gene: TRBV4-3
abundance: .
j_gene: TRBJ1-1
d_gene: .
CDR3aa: CASSQETREGTEAFF
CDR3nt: TGCGCCAGCAGCCAAGAGACCAGGGAGGGCACTGAAGCTTTCTTT

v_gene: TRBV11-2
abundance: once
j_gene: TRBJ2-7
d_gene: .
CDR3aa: CASSSGRIGLGTYEQYF
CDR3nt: TGTGCCAGCAGCTCGGGAAGGATCGGGTTGGGCACCTACGAGCAGTACTTC

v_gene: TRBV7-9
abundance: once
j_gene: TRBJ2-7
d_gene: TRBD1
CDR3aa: CASTLRGTGGYEQYF
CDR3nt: TGTGCCAGCACCCTCCGTGGGACAGGGGGTTACGAGCAGTACTTC

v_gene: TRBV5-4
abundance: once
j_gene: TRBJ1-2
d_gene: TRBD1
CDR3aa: CASSLSGGPNYGYTF
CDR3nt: TGTGCCAGCAGCTTGTCAGGGGGTCCTAACTATGGCTACACCTTC

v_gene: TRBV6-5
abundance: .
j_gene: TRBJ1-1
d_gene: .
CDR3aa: CASFLESTEAFF
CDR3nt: TGTGCCAGCTTTCTGGAGAGCACTGAAGCTTTCTTT

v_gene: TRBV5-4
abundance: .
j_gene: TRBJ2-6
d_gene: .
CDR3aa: CASSPHVFPSSGANVLTF
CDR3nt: TGTGCCAGCAGCCCCCACGTGTTCCCGAGCTCTGGGGCCAACGTCCTGACTTTC

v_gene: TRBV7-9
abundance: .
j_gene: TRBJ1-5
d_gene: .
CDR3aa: CARERGMGQPQHF
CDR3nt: TGTGCCAGAGAAAGAGGGATGGGTCAGCCCCAGCATTTT

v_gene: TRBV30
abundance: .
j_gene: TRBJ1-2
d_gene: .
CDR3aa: CAWSRDIIRDNYGYTF
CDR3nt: TGTGCCTGGAGCCGTGACATTATTCGGGACAACTATGGCTACACCTTC

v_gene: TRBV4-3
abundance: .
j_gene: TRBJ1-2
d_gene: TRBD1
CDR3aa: CASSQNRGNYGYTF
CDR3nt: TGCGCCAGCAGCCAAAACAGGGGGAACTATGGCTACACCTTC

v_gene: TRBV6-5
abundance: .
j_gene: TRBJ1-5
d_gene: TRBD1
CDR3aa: CASRGQGTSNQPQHF
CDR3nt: TGTGCCAGCAGGGGACAGGGGACTAGCAATCAGCCCCAGCATTTT

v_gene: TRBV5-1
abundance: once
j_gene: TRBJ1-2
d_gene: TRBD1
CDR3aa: CASSLGQGNRGYTF
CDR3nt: TGCGCCAGCAGCTTGGGACAGGGTAATAGGGGCTACACCTTC

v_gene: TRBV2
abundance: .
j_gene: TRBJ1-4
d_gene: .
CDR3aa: CASSEAGTNEKLFF
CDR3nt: TGTGCCAGCAGTGAGGCAGGGACTAATGAAAAACTGTTTTTT

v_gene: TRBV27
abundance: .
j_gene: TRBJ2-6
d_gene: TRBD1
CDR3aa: CASNAGTGASGANVLTF
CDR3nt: TGTGCCAGCAACGCCGGGACAGGCGCCTCTGGGGCCAACGTCCTGACTTTC

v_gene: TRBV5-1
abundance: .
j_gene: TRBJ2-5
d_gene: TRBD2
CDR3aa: CASSAMTSLGEQYF
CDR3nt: TGCGCCAGCAGCGCGATGACTAGCTTGGGGGAGCAGTACTTC

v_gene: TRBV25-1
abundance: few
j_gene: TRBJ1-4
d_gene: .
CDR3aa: CASSEGRVNEKLFF
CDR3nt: TGTGCCAGCAGTGAAGGGAGAGTGAATGAAAAACTGTTTTTT

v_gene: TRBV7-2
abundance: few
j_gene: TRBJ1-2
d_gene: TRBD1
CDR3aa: CASSPAGTAYYGYTF
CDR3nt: TGTGCCAGCAGCCCCGCCGGGACAGCCTACTATGGCTACACCTTC

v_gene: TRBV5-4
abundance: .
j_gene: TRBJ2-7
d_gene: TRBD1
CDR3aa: CASSYRGPYEQYF
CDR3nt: TGTGCCAGCAGCTACAGGGGCCCCTACGAGCAGTACTTC

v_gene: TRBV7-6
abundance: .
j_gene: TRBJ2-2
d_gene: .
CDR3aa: CASRRGANTGELFF
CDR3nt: TGTGCCAGCCGAAGGGGGGCGAACACCGGGGAGCTGTTTTTT

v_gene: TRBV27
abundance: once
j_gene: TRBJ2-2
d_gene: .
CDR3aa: CASRIRGAGTGELFF
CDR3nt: TGTGCCAGCAGAATAAGGGGGGCGGGCACCGGGGAGCTGTTTTTT

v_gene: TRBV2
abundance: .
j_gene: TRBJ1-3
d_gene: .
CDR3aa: CASKEYSYTIYF
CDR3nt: TGTGCCAGCAAGGAGTATAGTTACACCATATATTTT